The 2 T cell receptor beta chains listed next were all sequenced from one sample in a study of regulatory T cells in long-lasting Graves disease. Specified time point: newly diagnosed GD, antithyroid drugs for less than 3 months. With RNA extracted from PBMCs as input, the TCR library was made. Construction of the TCR beta libraries employed iRepertoire HTBI primers in conjunction with Arm-PCR of CDR3 regions. TCRdb re-analysed the multiplex PCR reads in MiXCR, keeping a single row per CDR3 protein. The sample consists of 500,000 or so distinct CDR3 sequences, 15% to 20% of them appearing once. These same records also appear under a second study, on T cells in Graves' hyperthyroidism and ophthalmopathy.

The input for sequencing was peripheral blood mononuclear cells (PBMCs), taken at new diagnosis, from a patient treated with antithyroid drugs. These receptors were collected from a man in his forties or fifties with Graves disease.

In its sample, this clonotype was seen many times. The V gene is TRBV24-1, the J gene TRBJ2-2; D is possibly TRBD2 (6 bases). Trimming took 0 bases from V and 3 from J, leaving 7 bases between them. The CDR3 has 15 amino acids. Germline assignment: CDR1 KGHDR and CDR2 SFDVKD. Here the CDR3 reads CATSDLQRDTGELFF. The CDR3 nucleotides are TGTGCCACCAGTGATTTGCAGCGGGACACCGGGGAGCTGTTTTTT.

The genes are TRBV6-2 or TRBV6-3 and TRBJ2-3; D may be TRBD1 (5 bases). CDR1 and CDR2 from the germline V gene are MNHEY and SVGEGT. This CDR3 is built from 16 residues. Trimming removed 8 bases at V and 0 bases at J, with 18 bases between. The CDR3 nucleotides are TGTGCCAGCTATGAGGACAAACCCACTAGCACAGATACGCAGTATTTT. This encodes CASYEDKPTSTDTQYF.